The clone carrying this TCR beta chain was detected many times. As yet, its antigen is unknown. A read error may produce the germline difference seen at one junction end. TCRdb fed the multiplex PCR reads into MiXCR, producing one record per CDR3 protein. In the table there are a few hundred thousand distinct CDR3 sequences, under 35% of which are singletons. CDR3 length: 17 amino acids. The germline CDR1 and CDR2 sequences are SEHNR and FQNEAQ (reference sequence). This record belongs to a study of breast tumors, draining lymph nodes, adjacent tissues. Whole-study findings and limits: The data were judged consistent with most tumor T cells coming from lymph node and expanding in tumor. Tumor repertoires ranked between lymph nodes and nontumor tissue in diversity, with V and J gene preferences. That most tumor T cells come from lymph nodes remained unproven.

Axillary draining lymph nodes of breast cancer patients supplied the node samples. This TCR derives from a female donor with breast cancer. Some clones in this sample may be carry-over from other donors' samples. The specimen was axillary lymph node tissue. This chain joins TRBV7-9 and TRBJ1-3; 7 bases fit TRBD1. As DNA, the CDR3 is TGTGCCAGCAGTTACCCCGGGACAGCGAGCTCTGGAAACCCCATATATTTT. It yields the protein CASSYPGTASSGNPIYF.